This entry describes one TCR beta chain. These data originate in a study of blood T cell repertoires in COVID-19. Study summary: COVID-19 samples, acute and convalescent, were from the United States, Italy and Spain.

With V trimmed by 6 bases and J by 5 bases, 7 bases remained unmatched. The germline gives CDR1 MNHEY, CDR2 SVGEGT. The CDR3 extends over 14 amino acids. The assay was immunoSEQ multiplex PCR, and TCRdb's table has in-frame clones only and misses some. The sample lists about 120,000 clones, just under 90% seen once, with about 2.1% in the top ten. The source is a woman between 50 and 59 years old with acute or convalescent COVID-19. Material for sequencing was peripheral blood. The rearrangement joins TRBV6-2 or TRBV6-3 to TRBJ2-5, with 9 positions matching TRBD2. DNA of the CDR3: TGTGCCAGCAGCCTAGCGGGGACGTGGGAGACCCAGTACTTC. Its protein is CASSLAGTWETQYF.